This record concerns one T cell receptor (beta chain) sequence. This clone was seen a handful of times. The antigen this receptor binds is unknown. There are no base qualities to consult, and no much larger clone falls within one base. A single peripheral blood draw of 90 to 150 mL on average was collected from each donor into heparinised tubes. Using a panel that included CD45RO, CCR7, CD25, CD127, CD95 and CD27, naive, central memory, regulatory and stem cell-like memory CD4+ T cells were sorted on a BD FACSAria II. Every sorted population had a purity above 98%. PBMCs were separated immediately by Lymphoprep density gradient centrifugation and were stained directly, without being cultured. So that batch effects would be minimized, each experiment stained and sorted samples in pairs, pairing one healthy donor with one patient. All of the isolated RNA was reverse transcribed with the High Capacity cDNA Reverse Transcription Kit, so expressed TCRB transcripts were sequenced. Naive, central memory and regulatory T cell samples underwent deep immunoSEQ sequencing, averaging about 3.3 million total reads per sample. After sorted cells were lysed in RLT buffer, RNA was extracted with DNase-treated RNeasy Micro or Mini kits, with the choice depending on cell number. Each cell subset was processed separately to prevent cross-contamination, with patient and healthy donor samples processed together. The immunoSEQ multiplex PCR was used to amplify TCRB sequences from cDNA, yielding 87-bp fragments that span the CDR3 region. Amplicons were sequenced on the Illumina HiSeq platform. In the original analysis: PCR bias was corrected computationally using synthetic template baselines, and reads within Hamming distance 2 were collapsed, with unmergeable singletons discarded. Reads were aligned to IMGT to assign V, D and J genes, CDR3 length, and insertions or deletions at six rearrangement sites. Within each subset, clonotype counts were normalized to sorted cell number, and only after that were true diversity and Gini coefficients computed with the tcR R package. The overlap coefficient, calculated on TCRB nucleotide sequences, was used to quantify repertoire sharing. Here the immuneACCESS table is served through TCRdb, limited to in-frame sequences with V and J called. Missing clones are a known gap in these copies; in checked studies unresolved V genes cover under half, and the rest lacks a known reason. That table supplies the V and J calls and clone size; D and trimming were determined from the DNA. Across this sample there are roughly 170,000 clones, with approximately 13% seen only once. The top ten clones comprise around 0.63% of the sample.

Counted from cysteine to phenylalanine, this CDR3 has 14 amino acids. Kept here is only the CDR3 DNA, which spans 42 bases and is read in frame from base 1. Trimming leaves V shorter by 5 bases and J shorter by 4 bases, with the junction holding 5 bases beyond the gene matches. The germline V gene (reference sequence) supplies CDR1 GTSNPN and CDR2 SVGIG. The source of the sample is a study of beta chain features in type 1 diabetes (dated by TCRdb to between 2018 and 2020). Turning to the overall study: No differences in mean age, gender distribution, total cell number or subset yield were found between patients and healthy donors. Across all samples, around 99 million sorted cells were examined, and cell number per subset correlated strongly with RNA yield. The study compared the TCRB repertoires of sorted circulating CD4+ T cell subsets in recently diagnosed type 1 diabetes patients with those in matched healthy donors. Naive and central memory subsets were obtained from all 28 donors, but regulatory and stem cell-like memory subsets were isolated from only 8 patients and about 8 healthy donors. What the research found in general, with its limitations: Fewer insertions and more nucleotide deletions at VDJ recombination sites were observed in patients with type 1 diabetes, implying thymic rearrangement abnormalities. HLA sub-analyses involved small numbers of individuals, so any influence of HLA type on TCRB rearrangement remained unresolved. A moderate but significant shortening of TCRB CDR3 length was observed in type 1 diabetes patients in all four CD4+ subsets. Naive, central memory and regulatory TCRB repertoires appeared more similar among patients than among healthy donors. PCR may preferentially amplify shorter templates, but because patient and control samples were amplified and corrected together, any resulting skew would affect both groups equally. Because cDNA was sequenced instead of genomic DNA, highly expressing activated cells could be over-represented, though the groups showed no difference in activation or CD3 levels.

The sample taken for sequencing was central memory CD4+ T cells from blood. The receptor chain draws on TRBV30 and TRBJ2-1, and TRBD1 aligns with 10 junction nucleotides. The source of this sequence is a woman aged 18-30 years in good health. The CDR3 protein: CAWGPGQGYNEQFF. The nucleotide sequence is TGTGCCTGGGGCCCGGGACAGGGGTACAATGAGCAGTTCTTC. The variable domain in full, with residues beyond the CDR3 obtained from the reference TRBV30 and TRBJ2-1 genes, is SQTIHQWPATLVQPVGSPLSLECTVEGTSNPNLYWYRQAAGRGLQLLFYSVGIGQISSEVPQNLSASRPQDRQFILSSKKLLLSDSGFYLCAWGPGQGYNEQFFGPGTRLTVL.